This T cell receptor beta chain stems from a study of OX40 agonist ivuxolimab in advanced cancers. As for the study more broadly: The costimulatory receptor OX40 (CD134) was targeted by ivuxolimab, a fully human IgG2 agonistic monoclonal antibody. The dose-escalation cohort was about 86% male with a mean age of about 54 years, ranging from roughly 20 to 85. Intravenous ivuxolimab was administered to patients every 2 weeks at six dose levels: 0.01, 0.1, 0.3, 1.5, 3 and 10 mg/kg. Prior anti-PD-1, anti-PD-L1 or anti-CTLA-4 therapy was permitted, and checkpoint inhibitors had been received by 40% to 50% of dose-escalation patients. Peripheral TCRbeta sequencing aimed to test whether ivuxolimab altered TCR sequence diversity and caused clonal T-cell expansion. Partial responses occurred in three dose-escalation patients: two with cutaneous melanoma and one with hepatocellular carcinoma. Of the approximately 53 patients in dose escalation, some 20 had hepatocellular carcinoma, some 15 had melanoma, 9 had renal cell carcinoma and 9 had head and neck cancer. The monotherapy dose-escalation portion (N of about 52 patients) of the phase I ivuxolimab trial is reported in the paper.

On this clone itself: Its antigen is still unknown. One base away there is no much larger clone; base qualities are not given.

Patients with a history of autoimmune disease or receiving systemic immunosuppression were excluded from the trial. Peripheral blood for TCR sequencing was collected from all dose cohorts at baseline, on cycle 4 day 1, and on cycle 7 day 1. The samples were taken from a phase I, first-in-human, multicenter, open-label dose-escalation trial of ivuxolimab. Adults with locally advanced or metastatic melanoma, renal cell, hepatocellular, or head and neck squamous cell carcinoma were enrolled in the trial. CD4+ and CD8+ T cells were sorted separately from peripheral blood before TCR sequencing. Including cysteine and phenylalanine, the CDR3 has 14 amino acids. Just the 42-base CDR3 DNA is kept, in frame starting at base 1. A distance of 14 bases separates the germline ends of V and J, which lose 6 bases and 4 bases respectively. Based on the germline V gene (reference sequence), the CDR1 and CDR2 sequences are MNHNY and SVGAGI.

For sequencing of the TCRbeta CDR3 region, genomic DNA was extracted from the sorted cells. The immunoSEQ Assay was used to sequence the TCRbeta CDR3 regions. Imported from immuneACCESS, the table was reduced by TCRdb to in-frame sequences with V and J called. These copies leave out some clones; in studies compared against another copy, an unresolved V gene accounts for under half, and the cause of the remainder is not known. Within this sample are around 70,000 clones, with 65% to 90% of them counted one time only. The top ten clones comprise approximately 0.5% of the sample. Study-wide findings and limitations: Which antigens the clonally expanded peripheral T cells were specific for was not determined. At doses of 0.1 to 3.0 mg/kg, clonal expansion of both CD4+ and CD8+ T cells in blood was seen between baseline and week 6. Low levels of normalized T-cell clonal expansion were also shown by some nonresponding patients. In partial responders in the 0.1-3.0 mg/kg groups, normalized peripheral clonal expansion was found to be among the lowest, especially among CD8+ T cells. On average, CD8+ T cells showed more expanded clones than CD4+ T cells after ivuxolimab.

The TCR comes from an adult with an advanced solid tumor such as melanoma, head and neck, liver or kidney cancer. The material sequenced was CD4+ or CD8+ T cells sorted from blood, taken in a trial of the OX40 agonist ivuxolimab. The chain was built from TRBV6-6 and TRBJ2-3; the D call is tentative, TRBD1 or TRBD2, as each matches 5 bases. At the DNA level, the sequence is TGTGCCAGCAGGGGGGTTAGGGCCCCAGATACGCAGTATTTT. Protein translation: CASRGVRAPDTQYF.